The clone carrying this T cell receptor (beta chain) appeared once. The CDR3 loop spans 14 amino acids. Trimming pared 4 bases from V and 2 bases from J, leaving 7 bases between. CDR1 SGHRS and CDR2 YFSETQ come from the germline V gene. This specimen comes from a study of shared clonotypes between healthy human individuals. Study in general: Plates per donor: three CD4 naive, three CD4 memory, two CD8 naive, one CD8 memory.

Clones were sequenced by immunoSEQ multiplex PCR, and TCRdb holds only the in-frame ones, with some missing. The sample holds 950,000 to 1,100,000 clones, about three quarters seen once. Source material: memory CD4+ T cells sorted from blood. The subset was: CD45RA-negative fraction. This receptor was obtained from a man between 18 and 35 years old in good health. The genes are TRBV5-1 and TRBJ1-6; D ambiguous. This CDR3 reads CASSERAYNSPLHF. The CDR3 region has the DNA TGCGCCAGCAGCGAACGGGCCTATAATTCACCCCTCCACTTT.